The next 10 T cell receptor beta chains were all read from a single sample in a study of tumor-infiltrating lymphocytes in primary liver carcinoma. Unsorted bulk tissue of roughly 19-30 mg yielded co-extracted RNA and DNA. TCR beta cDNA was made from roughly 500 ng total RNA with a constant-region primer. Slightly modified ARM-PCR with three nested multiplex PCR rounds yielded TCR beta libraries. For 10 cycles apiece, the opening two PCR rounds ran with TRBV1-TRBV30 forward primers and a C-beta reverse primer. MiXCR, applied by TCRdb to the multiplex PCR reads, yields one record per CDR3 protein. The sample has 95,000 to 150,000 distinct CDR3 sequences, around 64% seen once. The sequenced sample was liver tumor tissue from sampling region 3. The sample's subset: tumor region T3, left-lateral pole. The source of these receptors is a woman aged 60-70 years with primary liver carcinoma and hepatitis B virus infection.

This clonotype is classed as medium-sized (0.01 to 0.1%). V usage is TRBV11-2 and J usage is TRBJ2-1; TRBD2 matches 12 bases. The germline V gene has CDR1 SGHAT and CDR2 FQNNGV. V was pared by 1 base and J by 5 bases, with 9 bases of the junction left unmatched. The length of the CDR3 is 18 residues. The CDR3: CASSLAPLAGGQNNEQFF. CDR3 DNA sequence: TGTGCCAGCAGCTTAGCCCCCCTAGCGGGAGGGCAAAACAATGAGCAGTTCTTC.

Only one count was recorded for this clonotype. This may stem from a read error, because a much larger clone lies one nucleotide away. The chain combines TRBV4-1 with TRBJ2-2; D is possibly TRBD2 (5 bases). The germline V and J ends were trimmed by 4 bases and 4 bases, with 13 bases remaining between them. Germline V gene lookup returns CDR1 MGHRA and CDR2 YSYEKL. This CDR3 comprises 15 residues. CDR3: CASSRPGLSTGELFF. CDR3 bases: TGCGCCAGCAGCCGACCAGGACTGAGCACCGGGGAGCTGTTTTTT.

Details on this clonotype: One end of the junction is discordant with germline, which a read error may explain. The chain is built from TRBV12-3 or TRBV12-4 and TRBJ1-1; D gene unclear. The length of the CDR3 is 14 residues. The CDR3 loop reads CASTLDIPNIEAFF. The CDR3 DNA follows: TGTGCCAGTACCCTCGACATCCCGAACATTGAAGCTTTCTTT.

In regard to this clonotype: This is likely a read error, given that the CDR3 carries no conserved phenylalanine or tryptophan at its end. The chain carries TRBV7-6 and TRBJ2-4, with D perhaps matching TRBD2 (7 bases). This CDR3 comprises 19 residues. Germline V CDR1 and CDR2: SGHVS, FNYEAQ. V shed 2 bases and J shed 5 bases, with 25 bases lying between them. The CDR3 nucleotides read TGTGCCAGCAGCTTATCCCGCCCCGGCGGGGGCGAAAAGGAAAACATTCAGTACGTC. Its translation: CASSLSRPGGGEKENIQYV.

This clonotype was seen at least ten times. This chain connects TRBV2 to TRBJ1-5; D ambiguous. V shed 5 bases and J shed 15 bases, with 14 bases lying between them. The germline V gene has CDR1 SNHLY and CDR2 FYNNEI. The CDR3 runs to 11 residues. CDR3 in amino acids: CASSQEGNRHF. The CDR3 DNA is TGTGCCAGCAGTCAGGAGGGTAATCGGCATTTT.

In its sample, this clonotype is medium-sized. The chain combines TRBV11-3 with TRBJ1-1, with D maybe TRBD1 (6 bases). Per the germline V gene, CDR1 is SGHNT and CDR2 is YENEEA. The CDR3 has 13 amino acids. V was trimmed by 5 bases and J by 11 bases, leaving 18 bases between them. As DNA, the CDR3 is TGTGCCAGCAGCCCCTCCCCGGACAGCAGGGCTTTCTTT. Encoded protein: CASSPSPDSRAFF.

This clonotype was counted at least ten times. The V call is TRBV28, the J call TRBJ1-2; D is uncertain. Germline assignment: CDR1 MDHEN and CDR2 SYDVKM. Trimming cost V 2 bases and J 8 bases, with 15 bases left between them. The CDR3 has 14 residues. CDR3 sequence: CASSLELGKMGYTF. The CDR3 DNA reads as TGTGCCAGCAGTTTAGAACTGGGGAAGATGGGCTACACCTTC.

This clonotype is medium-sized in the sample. The CDR3 DNA sequence: TGTGCCAGCAGCTCCCGTGGGGGGAACACCGGGGAGCTGTTTTTT. It yields the protein CASSSRGGNTGELFF. This rearrangement joins TRBV11-2 to TRBJ2-2; D possibly uses TRBD1 or TRBD2 (5 bases each). Trimming shortened V by 4 bases and J by 1 base, and 10 bases separated the two germline ends. This CDR3 spans 15 amino acids. Per germline, CDR1 SGHAT and CDR2 FQNNGV. The whole variable domain, filled in from reference TRBV11-2 and TRBJ2-2, reads EAGVAQSPRYKIIEKRQSVAFWCNPISGHATLYWYQQILGQGPKLLIQFQNNGVVDDSQLPKDRFSAERLKGVDSTLKIQPAKLEDSAVYLCASSSRGGNTGELFFGEGSRLTVL.

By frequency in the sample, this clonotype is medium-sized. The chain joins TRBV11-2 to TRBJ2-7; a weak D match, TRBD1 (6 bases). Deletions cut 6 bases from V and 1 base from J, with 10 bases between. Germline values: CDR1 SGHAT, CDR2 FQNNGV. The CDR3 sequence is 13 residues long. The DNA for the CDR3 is TGTGCCAGCAGTTCCGGACAGTCCTACGAGCAGTACTTC. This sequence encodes CASSSGQSYEQYF.

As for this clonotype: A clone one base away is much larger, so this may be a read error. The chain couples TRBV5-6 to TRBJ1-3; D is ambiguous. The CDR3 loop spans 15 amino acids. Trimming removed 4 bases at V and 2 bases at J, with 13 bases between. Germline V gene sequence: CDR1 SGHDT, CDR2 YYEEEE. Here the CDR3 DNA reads TGTGCCAGCAGCCCCGGCCGCACTGCTGGAAACACCATATATTTT. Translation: CASSPGRTAGNTIYF.